Listed below are T cell receptor beta chains from one sample, sequenced in a study of glioma-infiltrating T cells. TCRdb recomputed calls from the multiplex PCR reads with MiXCR, one row per CDR3 protein. The repertoire has 100,000 to 150,000 distinct CDR3 sequences, 23% of them found once; the top ten carry 13% to 15%. Material: glioma tissue, nonneoplastic brain tissue, or PBMCs (not recorded which). The receptors originated from a human donor with low-grade glioma or glioblastoma, undergoing nonglioma brain surgery, or in good health (not recorded which). The CDR3 runs from the conserved cysteine through the conserved F or W.

TRBV28 CASSRGKGAGGETQYF
TRBV20-1 CSATPGLAGASVSYNEQFF
TRBV6-1 CASGRRDEQFF
TRBV3-1 CASSRSESSYNEQFF
TRBV2 CASRPTGINYGYTF
TRBV7-3 CASSTTGVGDEQYF
TRBV12-3/TRBV12-4 CASTDGISNQPQHF
TRBV29-1 CSVERDRQETQYF
TRBV7-2 CASSLMLGLDMQYEQYF
TRBV27 CASSPGTSRGTDTQYF
TRBV7-2 CASSLDQSRAGNQPQHF
TRBV10-3 CAISAGLAGGNEQFF
TRBV6-2/TRBV6-3 CASSYEGAIYEQYF
TRBV27 CASSPRDRASSAQYF
TRBV19 CASTAAGTPPNTGELFF
TRBV2 CASSALAGGNEQFF
TRBV24-1 CATLPPTPGLAEMIAKNIEYF
TRBV5-1 CASSLEISREGTGTQYF
TRBV20-1 CSAATGTSGQETQYF